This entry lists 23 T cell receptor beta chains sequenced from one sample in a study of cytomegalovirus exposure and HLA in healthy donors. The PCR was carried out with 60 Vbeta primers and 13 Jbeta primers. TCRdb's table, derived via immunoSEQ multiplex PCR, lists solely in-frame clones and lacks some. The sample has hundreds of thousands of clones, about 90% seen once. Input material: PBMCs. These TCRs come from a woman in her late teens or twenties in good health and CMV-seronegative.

This chain's CDR3 is CASSELAGGSPYNEQFF. The CDR3 nucleotides read TGTGCCAGCAGTGAACTAGCGGGGGGGTCACCCTACAATGAGCAGTTCTTC. V is TRBV2 and J is TRBJ2-1; 12 positions match TRBD2. Germline trimming cut 2 bases from V and 2 bases from J; bases unmatched to any gene: 4. The germline V gene encodes CDR1 SNHLY and CDR2 FYNNEI. CDR3 length equals 17 residues.

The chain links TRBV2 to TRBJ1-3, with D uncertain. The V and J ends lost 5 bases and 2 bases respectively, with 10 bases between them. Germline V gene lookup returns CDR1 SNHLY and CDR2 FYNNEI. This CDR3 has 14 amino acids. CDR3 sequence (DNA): TGTGCCAGCAGTTTTGAGGGAACTGGAAACACCATATATTTT. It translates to CASSFEGTGNTIYF.

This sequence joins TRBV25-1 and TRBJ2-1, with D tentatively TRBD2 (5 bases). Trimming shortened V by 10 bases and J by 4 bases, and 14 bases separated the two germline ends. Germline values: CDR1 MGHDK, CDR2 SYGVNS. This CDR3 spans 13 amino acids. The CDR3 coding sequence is TGTGCCAACGGGTGGGAGCTTTACAATGAGCAGTTCTTC. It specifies CANGWELYNEQFF. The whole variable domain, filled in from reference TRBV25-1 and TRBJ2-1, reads EADIYQTPRYLVIGTGKKITLECSQTMGHDKMYWYQQDPGMELHLIHYSYGVNSTEKGDLSSESTVSRIRTEHFPLTLESARPSHTSQYLCANGWELYNEQFFGPGTRLTVL.

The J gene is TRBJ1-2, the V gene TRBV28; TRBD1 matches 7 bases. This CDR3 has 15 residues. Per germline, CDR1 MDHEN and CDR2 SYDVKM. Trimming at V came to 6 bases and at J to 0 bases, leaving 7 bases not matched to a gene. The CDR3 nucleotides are TGTGCCAGCAGACGAACACAGGGGCCTAACTATGGCTACACCTTC. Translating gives CASRRTQGPNYGYTF.

For the CDR3, the DNA is TGTGCCGTCGTAGAGGTTCTTGGCTACGAGCAGTACTTC. This codes for CAVVEVLGYEQYF. The chain joins TRBV10-3 to TRBJ2-7; no clear D gene. This CDR3 contains 13 residues. Per the germline V gene, CDR1 is ENHRY and CDR2 is SYGVKD. V was shortened by 11 bases and J by 3 bases, with 17 bases between the two germline ends.

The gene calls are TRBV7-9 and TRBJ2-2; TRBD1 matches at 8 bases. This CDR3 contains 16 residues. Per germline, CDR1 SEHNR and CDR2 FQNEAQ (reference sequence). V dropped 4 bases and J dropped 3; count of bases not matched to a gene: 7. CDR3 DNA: TGTGCCAGCAGCTACGGACAGGGATCGTACACCGGGGAGCTGTTTTTT. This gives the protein CASSYGQGSYTGELFF.

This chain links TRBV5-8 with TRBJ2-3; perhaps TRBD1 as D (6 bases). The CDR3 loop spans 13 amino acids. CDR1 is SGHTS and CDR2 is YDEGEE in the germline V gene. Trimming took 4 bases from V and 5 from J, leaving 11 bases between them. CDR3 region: CASSLRGGDTQYF. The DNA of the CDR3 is TGTGCCAGCAGCCTCAGGGGTGGAGATACGCAGTATTTT.

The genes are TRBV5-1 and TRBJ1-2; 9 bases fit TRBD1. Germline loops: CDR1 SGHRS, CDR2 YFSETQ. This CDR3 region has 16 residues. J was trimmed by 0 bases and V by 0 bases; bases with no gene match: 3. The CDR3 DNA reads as TGCGCCAGCAGCTTGGGGGGACAGGGAGCTAACTATGGCTACACCTTC. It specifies CASSLGGQGANYGYTF.

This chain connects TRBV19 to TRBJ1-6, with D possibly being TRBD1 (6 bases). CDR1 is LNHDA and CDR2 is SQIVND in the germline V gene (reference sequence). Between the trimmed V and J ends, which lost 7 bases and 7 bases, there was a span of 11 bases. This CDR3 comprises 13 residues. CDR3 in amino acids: CASKGTTNSPLHF. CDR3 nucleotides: TGTGCCAGTAAGGGGACAACCAATTCACCCCTCCACTTT. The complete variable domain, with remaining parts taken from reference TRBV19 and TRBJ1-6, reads DGGITQSPKYLFRKEGQNVTLSCEQNLNHDAMYWYRQDPGQGLRLIYYSQIVNDFQKGDIAEGYSVSREKKESFPLTVTSAQKNPTAFYLCASKGTTNSPLHFGNGTRLTVT.

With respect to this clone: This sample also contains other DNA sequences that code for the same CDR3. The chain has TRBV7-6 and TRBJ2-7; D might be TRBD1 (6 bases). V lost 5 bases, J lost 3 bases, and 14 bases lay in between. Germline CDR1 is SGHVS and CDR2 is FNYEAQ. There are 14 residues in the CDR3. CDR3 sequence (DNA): TGTGCCAGCAGCCCAGACAGGAGTGACTACGAGCAGTACTTC. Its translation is CASSPDRSDYEQYF.

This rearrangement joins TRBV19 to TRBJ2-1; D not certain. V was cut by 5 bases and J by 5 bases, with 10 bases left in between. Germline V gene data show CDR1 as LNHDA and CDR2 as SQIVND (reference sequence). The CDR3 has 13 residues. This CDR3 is CASSFRLDNEQFF. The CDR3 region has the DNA TGTGCCAGTAGTTTTCGACTCGACAATGAGCAGTTCTTC. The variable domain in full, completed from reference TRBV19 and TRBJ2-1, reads DGGITQSPKYLFRKEGQNVTLSCEQNLNHDAMYWYRQDPGQGLRLIYYSQIVNDFQKGDIAEGYSVSREKKESFPLTVTSAQKNPTAFYLCASSFRLDNEQFFGPGTRLTVL.

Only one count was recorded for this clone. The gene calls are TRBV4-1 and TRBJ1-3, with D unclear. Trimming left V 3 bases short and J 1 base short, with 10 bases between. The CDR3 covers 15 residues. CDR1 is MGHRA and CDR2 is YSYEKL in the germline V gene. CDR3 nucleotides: TGCGCCAGCAGCCAGGCGCGGGCGTCTGGAAACACCATATATTTT. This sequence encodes CASSQARASGNTIYF.

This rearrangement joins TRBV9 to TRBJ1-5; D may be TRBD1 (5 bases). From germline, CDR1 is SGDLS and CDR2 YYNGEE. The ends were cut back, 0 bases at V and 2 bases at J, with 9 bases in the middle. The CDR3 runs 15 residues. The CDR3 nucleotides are TGTGCCAGCAGCGTAGGAGGGACTGGCAATCAGCCCCAGCATTTT. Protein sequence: CASSVGGTGNQPQHF. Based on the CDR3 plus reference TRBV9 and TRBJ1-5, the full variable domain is DSGVTQTPKHLITATGQRVTLRCSPRSGDLSVYWYQQSLDQGLQFLIQYYNGEERAKGNILERFSAQQFPDLHSELNLSSLELGDSALYFCASSVGGTGNQPQHFGDGTRLSIL.

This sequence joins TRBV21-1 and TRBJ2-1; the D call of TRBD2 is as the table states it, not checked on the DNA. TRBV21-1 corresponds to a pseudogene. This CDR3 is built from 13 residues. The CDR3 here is CASSKASGGKQFF. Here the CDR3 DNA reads TGTGCCAGCAGCAAAGCATCGGGGGGCAAGCAGTTCTTC.

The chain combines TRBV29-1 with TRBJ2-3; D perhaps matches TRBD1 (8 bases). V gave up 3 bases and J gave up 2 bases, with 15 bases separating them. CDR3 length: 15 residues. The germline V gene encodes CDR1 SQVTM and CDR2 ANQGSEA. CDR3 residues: CSVEGGTGITDTQYF. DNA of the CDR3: TGCAGCGTTGAGGGGGGGACAGGCATCACAGATACGCAGTATTTT.

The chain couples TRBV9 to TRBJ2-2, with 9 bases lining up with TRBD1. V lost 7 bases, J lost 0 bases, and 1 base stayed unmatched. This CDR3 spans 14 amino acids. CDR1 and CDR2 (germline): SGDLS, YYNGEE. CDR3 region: CASRTGANTGELFF. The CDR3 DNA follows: TGTGCCAGCCGGACAGGGGCGAACACCGGGGAGCTGTTTTTT.

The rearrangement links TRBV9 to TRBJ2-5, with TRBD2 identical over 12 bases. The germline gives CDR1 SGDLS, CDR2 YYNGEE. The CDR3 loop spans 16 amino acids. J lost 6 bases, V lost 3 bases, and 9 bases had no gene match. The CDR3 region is CASSETLAGGRKTQYF. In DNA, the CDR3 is TGTGCCAGCAGCGAAACTCTAGCGGGGGGGCGAAAGACCCAGTACTTC.

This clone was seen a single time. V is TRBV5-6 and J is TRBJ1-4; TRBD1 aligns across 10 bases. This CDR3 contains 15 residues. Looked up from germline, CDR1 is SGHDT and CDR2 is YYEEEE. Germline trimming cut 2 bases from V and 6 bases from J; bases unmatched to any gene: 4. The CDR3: CASSLTTGGDEKLFF. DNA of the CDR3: TGTGCCAGCAGCTTAACGACAGGGGGCGATGAAAAACTGTTTTTT.

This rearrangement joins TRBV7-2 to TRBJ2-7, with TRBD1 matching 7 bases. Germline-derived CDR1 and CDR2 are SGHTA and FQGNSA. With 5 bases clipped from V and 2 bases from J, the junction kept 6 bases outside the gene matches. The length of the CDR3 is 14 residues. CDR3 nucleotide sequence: TGTGCCAGCAGCCGGTGGGACAGCACCTACGAGCAGTACTTC. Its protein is CASSRWDSTYEQYF.

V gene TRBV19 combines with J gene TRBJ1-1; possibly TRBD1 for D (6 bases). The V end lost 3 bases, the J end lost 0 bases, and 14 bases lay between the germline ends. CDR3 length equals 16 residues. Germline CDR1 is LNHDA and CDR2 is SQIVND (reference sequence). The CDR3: CASSMLRRGMNTEAFF. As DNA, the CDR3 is TGTGCCAGTAGTATGTTGCGCAGGGGAATGAACACTGAAGCTTTCTTT.

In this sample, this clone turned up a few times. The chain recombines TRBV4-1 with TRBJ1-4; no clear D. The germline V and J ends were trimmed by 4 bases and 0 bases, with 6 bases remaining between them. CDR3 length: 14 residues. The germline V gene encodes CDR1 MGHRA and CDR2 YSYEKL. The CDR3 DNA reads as TGCGCCAGCAGCCCGGAGGCAACTAATGAAAAACTGTTTTTT. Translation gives CASSPEATNEKLFF.

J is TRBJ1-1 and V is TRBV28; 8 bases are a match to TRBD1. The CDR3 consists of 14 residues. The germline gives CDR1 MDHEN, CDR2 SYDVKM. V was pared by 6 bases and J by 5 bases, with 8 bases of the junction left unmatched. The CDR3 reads CASRETGARTEAFF. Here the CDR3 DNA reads TGTGCCAGCAGGGAGACAGGGGCGAGGACTGAAGCTTTCTTT.

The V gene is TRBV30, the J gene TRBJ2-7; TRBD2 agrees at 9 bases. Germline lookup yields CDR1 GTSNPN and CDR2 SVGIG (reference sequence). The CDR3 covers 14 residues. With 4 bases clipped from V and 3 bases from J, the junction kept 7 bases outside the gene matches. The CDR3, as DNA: TGTGCCTGGACGACCGGGACTAGCTTCTACGAGCAGTACTTC. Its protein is CAWTTGTSFYEQYF.